This is a list of T cell receptor beta chains from one sample in a study of cytomegalovirus exposure and HLA in healthy donors. Libraries were prepared by immunoSEQ multiplex PCR; TCRdb keeps only in-frame clonotypes and omits some of them. The sample yields 100,000 to 150,000 clones, 83% seen once. The sample was PBMCs. These receptors came from a woman aged 40-49 years in good health and CMV-seropositive. CDR3s include the opening cysteine and the closing phenylalanine or tryptophan. The D gene is left open where the match is weak. Some rows mark clone size as missing; the rest say once, few, many or name a class of expanded clone.

once | TRBJ2-1 | TRBV27 | . | TGTGCCAGCAGTGTAGTTACAGGGTACAATGAGCAGTTCTTC | CASSVVTGYNEQFF
. | TRBJ2-1 | TRBV6-1 | TRBD2 | TGTGCCAGCAGTGAATGGACTAGCGGGGCTTACAATGAGCAGTTCTTC | CASSEWTSGAYNEQFF
few | TRBJ2-1 | TRBV29-1 | . | TGCAGCGTTGATGAGGGGGCCGGACTAAAGCAGTTCTTC | CSVDEGAGLKQFF
. | TRBJ2-7 | TRBV6-5 | . | TGTGCCAGCAGAACACAGGGGAGGTTAGGCGAGCAGTACTTC | CASRTQGRLGEQYF
once | TRBJ1-1 | TRBV5-6 | TRBD1 | TGTGCCAGCAGCCCGGGACAGGGGGCTATGTATGCTTTCTTT | CASSPGQGAMYAFF
. | TRBJ1-2 | TRBV21-1 | . | TGTGCCAGCAGCAAAGAAGGACTTGGCTACACCTTC | CASSKEGLGYTF
. | TRBJ2-3 | TRBV15 | . | TGTGCCACCAGCAGTGAACCTAGCGCAGATACGCAGTATTTT | CATSSEPSADTQYF
. | TRBJ2-7 | TRBV6-1 | . | TGTGCCAGCAGTGAAGTAGGAGGGGCCTACGAGCAGTACTTC | CASSEVGGAYEQYF
. | TRBJ2-5 | TRBV7-8 | TRBD1 | TGTGCCAGCAGCGCCTATAGACCCGTTCTCCGCCGGCAGGGGGAGGAGACCCAGTACTTC | CASSAYRPVLRRQGEETQYF
. | TRBJ2-7 | TRBV5-1 | . | TGCGCCAGCAGCCCCACAGGAAACTACGAGCAGTACTTC | CASSPTGNYEQYF
. | TRBJ2-6 | TRBV14 | TRBD1 | TGTGCCAGCAGCCCAGATTTGGGACAGATAGACTCTGGGGCCAACGTCCTGACTTTC | CASSPDLGQIDSGANVLTF
. | TRBJ1-2 | TRBV9 | TRBD1 | TGTGCCAGCAGCCTTCGACAGGGGGAATGGGGTAACTATGGCTACACCTTC | CASSLRQGEWGNYGYTF
. | TRBJ2-3 | TRBV11-2 | . | TGTGCCAGCAGCTTAGTTTTTGGGCCTAGCACAGATACGCAGTATTTT | CASSLVFGPSTDTQYF
. | TRBJ1-5 | TRBV6-5 | . | TGTGCCAGCAGTTATAAGCAGGGCAGTCAGCCCCAGCATTTT | CASSYKQGSQPQHF
. | TRBJ2-7 | TRBV27 | . | TGTGCCAGCAGACTCGCGGGACGCCAAAGCTCCTACGAGCAGTACTTC | CASRLAGRQSSYEQYF
. | TRBJ2-1 | TRBV25-1 | . | TGTGCCAGTTCTCGACCAGGGTACAATGAGCAGTTCTTC | CASSRPGYNEQFF
. | TRBJ1-6 | TRBV5-1 | . | TGCGCCAGCAGCTACGCAGGGGAGTATAATTCACCCCTCCACTTT | CASSYAGEYNSPLHF
once | TRBJ2-7 | TRBV7-2 | TRBD1 | TGTGCCAGCAGCTTAGCAGACTGGACAGGGGTTTTCTACGAGCAGTACTTC | CASSLADWTGVFYEQYF
. | TRBJ2-1 | TRBV2 | . | TGTGCCAGCAGGGATGGGGCGGCAGGGCCTTACAATGAGCAGTTCTTC | CASRDGAAGPYNEQFF
. | TRBJ2-4 | TRBV6-1 | . | TGTGCCAGCACGCCGGGCAAAAACATTCAGTACTTC | CASTPGKNIQYF
. | TRBJ1-2 | TRBV6-5 | . | TGTGCCAGCAGTTACTCACGACGAGGCAGGGGCGGCTACACCTTC | CASSYSRRGRGGYTF
. | TRBJ1-1 | TRBV30 | . | TGTGCCTGGAGTGGAGGGAGAACTGAAGCTTTCTTT | CAWSGGRTEAFF
once | TRBJ2-7 | TRBV11-2 | . | TGTGCCAGCAGCTTAGTTGTAGGGGGCTCCTACGAGCAGTACTTC | CASSLVVGGSYEQYF
. | TRBJ2-7 | TRBV28 | TRBD1 | TGTGCCAGCAGCCGGACCCGGGGGACAGGGGCCTACGAGCAGTACTTC | CASSRTRGTGAYEQYF
. | TRBJ2-3 | TRBV28 | TRBD2 | TGTGCCAGCAGTTTAGTGCTAGGAGCGGGGAGCACAGATACGCAGTATTTT | CASSLVLGAGSTDTQYF
. | TRBJ1-2 | TRBV5-1 | . | TGCGCCAGCAGCTTAGGAGGGGACTATGGCTACACCTTC | CASSLGGDYGYTF
. | TRBJ2-4 | TRBV29-1 | TRBD2 | TGCAGCGCTAGCGGGGTTTCGAGAAACATTCAGTACTTC | CSASGVSRNIQYF
few | TRBJ2-1 | TRBV5-1 | . | TGCGCCAGCAGCTTGAGCCAAGCGGCAGATGAGCAGTTCTTC | CASSLSQAADEQFF
. | TRBJ2-7 | TRBV6-6 | TRBD2 | TGTGCCAGCACCCCAGGGACTAGCGGGAGTTACGAGCAGTACTTC | CASTPGTSGSYEQYF
. | TRBJ1-5 | TRBV28 | . | TGTGCCAGCAGTTTATTATCCAGGGTAAGCAATCAGCCCCAGCATTTT | CASSLLSRVSNQPQHF
once | TRBJ1-1 | TRBV6-1 | . | TGTGCCAGCAGTGGTGGGTCAGGGAGGACTGAAGCTTTCTTT | CASSGGSGRTEAFF
. | TRBJ1-6 | TRBV6-5 | . | TGTGCCGTGGGGCAGAATTCACCCCTCCACTTT | CAVGQNSPLHF
. | TRBJ2-1 | TRBV4-1 | . | TGCGCCAGCAGCCCAGGAGTAGCGATGGACAATGAGCAGTTCTTC | CASSPGVAMDNEQFF
. | TRBJ2-6 | TRBV7-9 | . | TGTGCCAGCAGTCCTCAGGGTTCAGGGGCCAACGTCCTGACTTTC | CASSPQGSGANVLTF
. | TRBJ1-1 | TRBV6-5 | . | TGTGCCAGCAGTTACTCTATTATGGAGGGCGGCACTGAAGCTTTCTTT | CASSYSIMEGGTEAFF
. | TRBJ2-7 | TRBV5-1 | TRBD1 | TGCGCCAGCAGCTTGCGACAGGGGGTCGAGCAGTACTTC | CASSLRQGVEQYF
. | TRBJ2-5 | TRBV5-4 | TRBD2 | TGTGCCAGCAGCTTTAGCGGGAGCGAGACCCAGTACTTC | CASSFSGSETQYF
. | TRBJ2-7 | TRBV19 | TRBD1 | TGTGCCAGTAGCAAAGGCAGACAGGGGTCGGCCTACGAGCAGTACTTC | CASSKGRQGSAYEQYF
once | TRBJ2-7 | TRBV28 | . | TGTGCCAGCAGCCCAAGACAGCGCGACGAGCAGTACTTC | CASSPRQRDEQYF
. | TRBJ1-6 | TRBV27 | . | TGTGCCAGCAGTACGAACAGGGTGGGGAATAATTCACCCCTCCACTTT | CASSTNRVGNNSPLHF
. | TRBJ1-1 | TRBV6-4 | . | TGTGCCAGCAGTGTCGATTTCCAGGGCGCTGAAGCTTTCTTT | CASSVDFQGAEAFF
. | TRBJ2-1 | TRBV19 | . | TGTGCCAGTAGCCTAAAGCGGGATGAGCAGTTCTTC | CASSLKRDEQFF